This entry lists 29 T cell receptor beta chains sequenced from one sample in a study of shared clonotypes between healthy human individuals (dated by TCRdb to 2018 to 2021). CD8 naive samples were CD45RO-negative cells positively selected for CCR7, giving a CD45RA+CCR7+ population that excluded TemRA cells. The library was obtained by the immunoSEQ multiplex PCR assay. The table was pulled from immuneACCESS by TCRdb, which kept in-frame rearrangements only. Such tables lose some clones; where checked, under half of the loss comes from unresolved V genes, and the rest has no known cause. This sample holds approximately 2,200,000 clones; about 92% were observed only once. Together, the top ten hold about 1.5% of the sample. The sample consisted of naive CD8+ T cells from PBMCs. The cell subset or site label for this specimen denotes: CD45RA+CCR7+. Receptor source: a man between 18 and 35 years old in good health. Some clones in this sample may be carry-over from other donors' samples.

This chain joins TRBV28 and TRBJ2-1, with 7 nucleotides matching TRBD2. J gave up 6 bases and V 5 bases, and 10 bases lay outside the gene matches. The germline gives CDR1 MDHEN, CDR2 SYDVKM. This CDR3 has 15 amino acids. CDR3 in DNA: TGTGCCAGCAGTCGGAGCGGGGCAGCTCTCAATGAGCAGTTCTTC. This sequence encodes CASSRSGAALNEQFF.

This CDR3 reads CASSEQGLRGEQYF. The DNA of the CDR3 is TGTGCCAGCAGTGAACAAGGCCTCCGAGGGGAGCAGTACTTC. The chain has TRBV6-1 and TRBJ2-7, with D perhaps TRBD2 (5 bases). The germline V and J ends were trimmed by 2 bases and 7 bases, with 15 bases remaining between them. Germline-derived CDR1 and CDR2 are MNHNS and SASEGT. This CDR3 spans 14 amino acids.

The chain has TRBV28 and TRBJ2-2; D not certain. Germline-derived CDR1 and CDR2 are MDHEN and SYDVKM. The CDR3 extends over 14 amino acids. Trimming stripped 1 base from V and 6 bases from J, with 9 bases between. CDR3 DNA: TGTGCCAGCAGTTTATCCATTAGAGCCGGGGAGCTGTTTTTT. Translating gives CASSLSIRAGELFF.

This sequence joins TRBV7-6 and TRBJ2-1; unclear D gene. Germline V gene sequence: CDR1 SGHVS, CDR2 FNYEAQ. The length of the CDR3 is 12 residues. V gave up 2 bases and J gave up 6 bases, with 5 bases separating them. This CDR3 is CASSLRLNEQFF. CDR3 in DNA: TGTGCCAGCAGCTTAAGGCTCAATGAGCAGTTCTTC. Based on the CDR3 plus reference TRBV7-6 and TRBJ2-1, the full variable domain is GAGVSQSPRYKVTKRGQDVALRCDPISGHVSLYWYRQALGQGPEFLTYFNYEAQQDKSGLPNDRFSAERPEGSISTLTIQRTEQRDSAMYRCASSLRLNEQFFGPGTRLTVL.

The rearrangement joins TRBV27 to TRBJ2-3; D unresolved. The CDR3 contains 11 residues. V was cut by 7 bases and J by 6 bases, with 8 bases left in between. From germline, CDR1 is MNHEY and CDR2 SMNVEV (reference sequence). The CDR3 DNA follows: TGTGCCAGCACTAGGGCTGATACGCAGTATTTT. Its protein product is CASTRADTQYF.

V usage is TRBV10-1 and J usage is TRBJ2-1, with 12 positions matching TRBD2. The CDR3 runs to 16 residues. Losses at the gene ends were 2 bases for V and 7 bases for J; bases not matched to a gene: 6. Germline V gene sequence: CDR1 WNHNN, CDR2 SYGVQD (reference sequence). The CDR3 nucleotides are TGCGCCAGCAGTGAGGTACTAGCGGGAGGAGGTAATGAGCAGTTCTTC. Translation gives CASSEVLAGGGNEQFF.

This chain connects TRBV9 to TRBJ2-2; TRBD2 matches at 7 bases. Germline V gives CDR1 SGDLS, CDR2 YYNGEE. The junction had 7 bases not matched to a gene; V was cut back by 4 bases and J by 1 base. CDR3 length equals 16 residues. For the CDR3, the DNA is TGTGCCAGCAGCCAAAGCCGCGGGGGGAACACCGGGGAGCTGTTTTTT. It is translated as CASSQSRGGNTGELFF.

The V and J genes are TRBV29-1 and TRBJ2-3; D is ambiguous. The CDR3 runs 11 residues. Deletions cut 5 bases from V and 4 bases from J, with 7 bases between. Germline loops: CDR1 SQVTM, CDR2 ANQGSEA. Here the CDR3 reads CSVRPPDTQYF. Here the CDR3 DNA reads TGCAGCGTTCGCCCCCCAGATACGCAGTATTTT.

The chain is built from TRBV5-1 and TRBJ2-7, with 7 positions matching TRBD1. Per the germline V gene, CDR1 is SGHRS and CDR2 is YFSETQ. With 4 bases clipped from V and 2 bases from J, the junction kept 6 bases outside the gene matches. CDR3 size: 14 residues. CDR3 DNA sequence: TGCGCCAGCAGCATAAGGGACAGTCCCTACGAGCAGTACTTC. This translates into CASSIRDSPYEQYF.

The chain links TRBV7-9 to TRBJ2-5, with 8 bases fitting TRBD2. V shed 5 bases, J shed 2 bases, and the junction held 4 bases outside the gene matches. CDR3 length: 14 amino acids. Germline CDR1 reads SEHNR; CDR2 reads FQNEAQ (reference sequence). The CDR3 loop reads CASSRASGQETQYF. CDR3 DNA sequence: TGTGCCAGCAGCCGCGCTAGCGGGCAAGAGACCCAGTACTTC.

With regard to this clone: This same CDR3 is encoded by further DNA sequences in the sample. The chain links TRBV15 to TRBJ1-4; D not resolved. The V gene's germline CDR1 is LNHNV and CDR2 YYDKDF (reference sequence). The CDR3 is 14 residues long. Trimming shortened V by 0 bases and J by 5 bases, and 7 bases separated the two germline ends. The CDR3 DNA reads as TGTGCCACCAGCAGAGATCGGGCAAATGAAAAACTGTTTTTT. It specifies CATSRDRANEKLFF.

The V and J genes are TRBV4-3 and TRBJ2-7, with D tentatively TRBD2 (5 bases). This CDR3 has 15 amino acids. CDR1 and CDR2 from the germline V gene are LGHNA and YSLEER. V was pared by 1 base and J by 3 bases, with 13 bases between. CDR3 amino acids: CASSQVQAAIYEQYF. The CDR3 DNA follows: TGCGCCAGCAGCCAAGTCCAAGCGGCCATCTACGAGCAGTACTTC.

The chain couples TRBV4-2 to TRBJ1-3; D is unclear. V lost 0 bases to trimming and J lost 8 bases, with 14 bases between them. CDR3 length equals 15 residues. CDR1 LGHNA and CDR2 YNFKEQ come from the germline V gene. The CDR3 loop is CASSQDWAPADTIYF. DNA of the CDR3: TGTGCCAGCAGCCAAGATTGGGCCCCGGCGGACACCATATATTTT.

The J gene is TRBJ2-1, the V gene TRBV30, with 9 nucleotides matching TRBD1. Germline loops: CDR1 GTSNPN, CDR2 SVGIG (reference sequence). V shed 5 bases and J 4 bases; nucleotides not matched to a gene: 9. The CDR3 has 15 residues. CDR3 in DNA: TGTGCCTGGCAGGCCGGGACAGGGCCATACAATGAGCAGTTCTTC. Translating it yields CAWQAGTGPYNEQFF.

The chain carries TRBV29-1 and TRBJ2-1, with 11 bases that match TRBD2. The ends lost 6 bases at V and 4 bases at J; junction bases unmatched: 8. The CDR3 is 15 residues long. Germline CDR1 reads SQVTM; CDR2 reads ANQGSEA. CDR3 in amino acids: CSVLAGGLGYNEQFF. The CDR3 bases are TGCAGCGTGCTAGCGGGAGGACTCGGGTACAATGAGCAGTTCTTC.

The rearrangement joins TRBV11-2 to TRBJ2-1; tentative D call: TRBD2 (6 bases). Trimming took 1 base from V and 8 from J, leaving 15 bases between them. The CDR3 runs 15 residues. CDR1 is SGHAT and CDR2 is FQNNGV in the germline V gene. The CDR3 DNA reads TGTGCCAGCAGCTTAGGTGGCAGGGAGGCCGATGAGCAGTTCTTC. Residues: CASSLGGREADEQFF.

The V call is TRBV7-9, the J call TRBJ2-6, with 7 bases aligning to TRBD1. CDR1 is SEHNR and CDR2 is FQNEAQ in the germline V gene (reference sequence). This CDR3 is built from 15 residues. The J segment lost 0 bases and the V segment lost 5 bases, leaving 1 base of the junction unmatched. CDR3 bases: TGTGCCAGCAGCGGGGACAGCTCTGGGGCCAACGTCCTGACTTTC. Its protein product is CASSGDSSGANVLTF.

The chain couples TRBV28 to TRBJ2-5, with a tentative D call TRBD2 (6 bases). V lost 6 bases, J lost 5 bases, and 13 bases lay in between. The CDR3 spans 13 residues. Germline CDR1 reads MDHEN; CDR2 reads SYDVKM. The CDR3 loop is CASRRLVPETQYF. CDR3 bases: TGTGCCAGCAGGCGACTAGTTCCCGAGACCCAGTACTTC. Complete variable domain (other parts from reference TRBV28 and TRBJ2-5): DVKVTQSSRYLVKRTGEKVFLECVQDMDHENMFWYRQDPGLGLRLIYFSYDVKMKEKGDIPEGYSVSREKKERFSLILESASTNQTSMYLCASRRLVPETQYFGPGTRLLVL.

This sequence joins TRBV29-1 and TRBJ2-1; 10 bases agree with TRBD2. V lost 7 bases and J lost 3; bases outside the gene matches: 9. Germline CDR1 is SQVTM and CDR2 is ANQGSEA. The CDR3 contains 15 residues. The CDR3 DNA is TGCAGCGCCCTAGGGGGGACTAGCGTCTACAATGAGCAGTTCTTC. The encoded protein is CSALGGTSVYNEQFF.

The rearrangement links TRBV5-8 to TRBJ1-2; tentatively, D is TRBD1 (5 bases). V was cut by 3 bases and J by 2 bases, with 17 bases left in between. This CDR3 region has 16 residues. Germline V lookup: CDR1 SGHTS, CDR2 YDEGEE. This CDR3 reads CASSSTPGWGNYGYTF. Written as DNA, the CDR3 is TGTGCCAGCAGCTCCACCCCCGGCTGGGGGAACTATGGCTACACCTTC.

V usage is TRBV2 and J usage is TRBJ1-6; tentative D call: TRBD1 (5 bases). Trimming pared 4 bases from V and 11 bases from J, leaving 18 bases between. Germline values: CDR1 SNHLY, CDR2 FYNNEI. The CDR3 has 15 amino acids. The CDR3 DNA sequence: TGTGCCAGCAGTGGTGGTTGGCAGGGCAGTCCACCCCTCCACTTT. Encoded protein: CASSGGWQGSPPLHF.

CDR3 residues: CASSQAGGSPGNEQFF. In DNA, the CDR3 is TGCGCCAGCAGCCAAGCGGGCGGGAGCCCGGGAAATGAGCAGTTCTTC. This sequence joins TRBV4-1 and TRBJ2-1, with 7 positions matching TRBD2. CDR3 length: 16 residues. Per the germline V gene, CDR1 is MGHRA and CDR2 is YSYEKL. With V trimmed by 1 base and J by 7 bases, 10 bases remained unmatched.

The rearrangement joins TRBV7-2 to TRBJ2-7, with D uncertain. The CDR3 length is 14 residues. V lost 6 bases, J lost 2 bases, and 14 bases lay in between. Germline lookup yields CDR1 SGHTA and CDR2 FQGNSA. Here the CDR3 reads CASSLVDGTYEQYF. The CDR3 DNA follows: TGTGCCAGCAGTCTCGTCGACGGAACCTACGAGCAGTACTTC.

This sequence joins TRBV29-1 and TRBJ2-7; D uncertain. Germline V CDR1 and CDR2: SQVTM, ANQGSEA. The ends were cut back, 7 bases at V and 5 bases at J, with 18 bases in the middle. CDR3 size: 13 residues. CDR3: CSALGAILHEQYF. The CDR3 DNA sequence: TGCAGCGCCCTGGGCGCAATCCTCCACGAGCAGTACTTC.

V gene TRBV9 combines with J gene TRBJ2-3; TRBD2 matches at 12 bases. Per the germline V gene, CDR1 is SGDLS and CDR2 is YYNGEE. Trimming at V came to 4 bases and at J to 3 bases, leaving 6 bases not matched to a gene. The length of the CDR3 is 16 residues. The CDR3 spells CASSSGTSGSTDTQYF. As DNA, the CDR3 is TGTGCCAGCAGCTCCGGGACTAGCGGGTCGACAGATACGCAGTATTTT. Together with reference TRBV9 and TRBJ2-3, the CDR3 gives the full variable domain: DSGVTQTPKHLITATGQRVTLRCSPRSGDLSVYWYQQSLDQGLQFLIQYYNGEERAKGNILERFSAQQFPDLHSELNLSSLELGDSALYFCASSSGTSGSTDTQYFGPGTRLTVL.

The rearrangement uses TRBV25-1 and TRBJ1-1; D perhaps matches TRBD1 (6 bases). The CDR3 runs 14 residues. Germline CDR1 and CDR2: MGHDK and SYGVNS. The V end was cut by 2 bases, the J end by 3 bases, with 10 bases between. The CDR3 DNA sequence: TGTGCCAGCAGTGAAAGGGGGACCCACACTGAAGCTTTCTTT. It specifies CASSERGTHTEAFF.

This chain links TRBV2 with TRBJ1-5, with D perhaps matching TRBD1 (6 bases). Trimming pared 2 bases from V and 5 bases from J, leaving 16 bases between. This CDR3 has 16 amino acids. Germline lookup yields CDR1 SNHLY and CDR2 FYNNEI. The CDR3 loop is CASSEWAGGGHQPQHF. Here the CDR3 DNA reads TGTGCCAGCAGTGAATGGGCAGGCGGGGGCCATCAGCCCCAGCATTTT.

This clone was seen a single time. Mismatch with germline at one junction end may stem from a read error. The CDR3 loop is CASSAGTHSDF. The DNA of the CDR3 is TGTGCCAGCAGTGCCGGGACCCACTCGGATTTT. The chain joins TRBV6-6 to TRBJ2-3; D tentatively reads TRBD1 or TRBD2 (5 bases each). CDR1 MNHNY and CDR2 SVGAGI come from the germline V gene (reference sequence). CDR3 size: 11 residues.

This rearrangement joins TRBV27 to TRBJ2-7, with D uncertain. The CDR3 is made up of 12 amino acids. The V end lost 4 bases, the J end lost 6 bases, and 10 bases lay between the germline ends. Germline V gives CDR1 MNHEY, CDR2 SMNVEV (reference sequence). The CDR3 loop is CASSSAPGEQYF. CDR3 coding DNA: TGTGCCAGCAGTTCGGCCCCGGGCGAGCAGTACTTC.